The clone carrying this T cell receptor (beta chain) was seen at least ten times. The antigen remains undetermined. The investigators amplified TCR beta CDR3 regions from RNA transcripts. A set of HTBI primers served as the primers for a first-round RT-PCR of the TCR CDR3. TCRdb re-called the multiplex PCR reads with MiXCR, one entry per CDR3 protein. The sample includes about 210,000 distinct CDR3 sequences, 17% of them seen just once. These data come from a study of T cells in Graves' hyperthyroidism and ophthalmopathy. Notes on the study in general: Ophthalmopathy was identified by the model a median around 6.9 months ahead of onset.

Sequencing used blood. The clonotype was recovered from a middle-aged man with Graves' hyperthyroidism.

DNA of the CDR3: TGTGCCAGCAGTCAGGGACTCCGGCGGAACGAGCAGTACTTC. The encoded protein is CASSQGLRRNEQYF. The chain is built from TRBV28 and TRBJ2-7, with a tentative D call TRBD2 (6 bases). Per germline, CDR1 MDHEN and CDR2 SYDVKM. Trimming shortened V by 5 bases and J by 5 bases, and 16 bases separated the two germline ends. The CDR3 loop spans 14 amino acids.